The clone carrying this TCR beta chain was detected ten times or more. Its antigen is unidentified. This entry comes from a study of CD8+CD57+ T cells in acquired aplastic anemia. At the level of the study: Mean DNA quantity obtained from sorted CD4+ and CD8+ cells was 3 to 4 ug.

For CDR3 and TCR beta VDJ profiling, genomic DNA was the template used. TCRdb reanalysed the reads using MiXCR and keeps one entry per CDR3 protein. Among 160,000 or so distinct CDR3 sequences listed, about 48% were seen once. The sequenced patients had an expansion of CD8+CD57+ cells seen by flow cytometry. Prior therapy had not been administered to any patient at the time of blood sampling. The CDR3 sequence is 15 residues long. J lost 7 bases, V lost 4 bases, and 5 bases had no gene match. CDR1 is MGHDK and CDR2 is SYGVNS in the germline V gene. Study-wide points: CD8+ Simpson's diversity in patients was not significantly different from that in controls. Patients and controls shared twenty-nine CD8+ CDR3 sequences.

The TCR originated in a human donor with aplastic anemia. V and J are TRBV25-1 and TRBJ2-1; 12 bases align to TRBD2. The sequenced material came from sorted CD4+, CD8+, or CD8+CD57+ T cells (not recorded which) from PBMCs. The CDR3 coding sequence is TGTGCCAGCAGTGCCCTAGCGGGAGGGATAAATGAGCAGTTCTTC. It yields the protein CASSALAGGINEQFF.